Below, one TCR beta chain is given with its context. The data were taken from a study of cytomegalovirus exposure and HLA in healthy donors. Both 60 Vbeta primers and 13 Jbeta primers went into the PCR. Per the original methods: Unique TCR beta chains totaled some 78 million in a later count, with around 11 million of them shared. Some clones are missing from TCRdb's copy, which holds only in-frame ones; the method was immunoSEQ multiplex PCR. V and J calls and clone size come straight from that table; D and trimming were deduced from the DNA. Among hundreds of thousands of clones listed, approximately 80% were seen once. The CDR3 runs 15 residues. The V gene's germline CDR1 is SGDLS and CDR2 YYNGEE. The ends were cut back, 0 bases at V and 10 bases at J, with 14 bases in the middle.

The TCR comes from a middle-aged woman in good health and CMV-seronegative. Input material: PBMCs. The chain recombines TRBV9 with TRBJ1-6; tentatively, D is TRBD1 (6 bases). CDR3 bases: TGTGCCAGCAGCGTAGCTCGGTCGGGGGGCTCACCCCTCCACTTT. Protein sequence: CASSVARSGGSPLHF.